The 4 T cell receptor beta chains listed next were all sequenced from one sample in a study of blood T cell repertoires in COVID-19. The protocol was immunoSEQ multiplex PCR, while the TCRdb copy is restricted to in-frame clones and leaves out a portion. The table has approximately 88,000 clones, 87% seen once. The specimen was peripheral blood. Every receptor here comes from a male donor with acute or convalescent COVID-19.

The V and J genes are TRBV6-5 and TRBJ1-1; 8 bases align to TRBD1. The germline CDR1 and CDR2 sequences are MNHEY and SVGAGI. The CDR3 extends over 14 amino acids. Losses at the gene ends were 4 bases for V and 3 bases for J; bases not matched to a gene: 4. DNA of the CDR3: TGTGCCAGCAGTTCACAGGGGGAGTACACTGAAGCTTTCTTT. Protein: CASSSQGEYTEAFF.

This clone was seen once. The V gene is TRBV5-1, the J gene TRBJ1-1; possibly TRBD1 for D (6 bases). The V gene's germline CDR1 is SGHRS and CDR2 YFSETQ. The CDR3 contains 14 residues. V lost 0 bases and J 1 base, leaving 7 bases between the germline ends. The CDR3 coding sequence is TGCGCCAGCAGCTTGGCACAGGGGAACACTGAAGCTTTCTTT. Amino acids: CASSLAQGNTEAFF.

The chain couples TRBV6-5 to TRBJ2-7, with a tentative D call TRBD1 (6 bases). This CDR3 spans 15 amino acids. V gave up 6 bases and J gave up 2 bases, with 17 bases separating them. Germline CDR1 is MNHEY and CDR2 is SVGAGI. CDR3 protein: CASSANPGVPYEQYF. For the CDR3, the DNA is TGTGCCAGCAGCGCTAATCCAGGGGTTCCCTACGAGCAGTACTTC.

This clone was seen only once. This CDR3 reads CASSIGVAASGYGYTF. The CDR3 DNA reads TGTGCCAGTAGTATAGGTGTGGCAGCCTCGGGCTATGGCTACACCTTC. The chain couples TRBV19 to TRBJ1-2, with D uncertain. V dropped 1 base and J dropped 4 bases, with 16 bases sitting between them. Looked up from germline, CDR1 is LNHDA and CDR2 is SQIVND (reference sequence). CDR3 size: 16 residues.